This record concerns one TCR beta chain sequence. The antigen remains undetermined. TCR libraries each used about 3.5 ug of total RNA. cDNA was made in eight separate reactions per sample. The template switching step added UMIs that contained a 6-nucleotide sample barcode. With the 5' RACE reads reprocessed, TCRdb shows one record per CDR3 protein and no DNA. This repertoire includes about 130,000 distinct CDR3 sequences. The sample belongs to a study of monozygotic twins with inflammatory bowel disease. General study findings and limits: Twins with IBD were found to have lower TCRbeta diversity (inverse Simpson) than healthy co-twins.

Germline assignment: CDR1 KGHDR and CDR2 SFDVKD. This CDR3 contains 14 residues. This sequence was found in a human donor with ulcerative colitis or Crohn's disease, or a healthy co-twin of an affected twin (not recorded which). The chain has TRBV24-1 and TRBJ2-3. Sample: blood. The CDR3 is CATSAQEATDTQYF.